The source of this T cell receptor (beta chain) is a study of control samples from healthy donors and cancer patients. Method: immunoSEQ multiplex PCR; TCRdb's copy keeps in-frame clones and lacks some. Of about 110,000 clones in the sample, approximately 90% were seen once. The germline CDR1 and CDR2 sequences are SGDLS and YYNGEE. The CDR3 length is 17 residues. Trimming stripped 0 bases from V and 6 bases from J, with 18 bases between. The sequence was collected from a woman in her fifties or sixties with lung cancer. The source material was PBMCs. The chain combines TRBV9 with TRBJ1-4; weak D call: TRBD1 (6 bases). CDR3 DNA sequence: TGTGCCAGCAGCGTAGGGGGGCGTCCGTCGAGCGATGAAAAACTGTTTTTT. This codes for CASSVGGRPSSDEKLFF.